This T cell receptor beta chain comes out of a study of T cell responses to AZD1222 COVID-19 vaccine. Findings and limits, study-wide: Donor demographics were predominantly white British with a female majority; clonal diversity may be underestimated.

Some clones are missing from TCRdb's copy, which holds only in-frame ones; the method was immunoSEQ multiplex PCR. The table shows about 120,000 clones, with less than 95% occurring only once. The CDR3 contains 18 residues. Trimming took off 2 bases at V and 1 base at J, with 17 bases between the two ends. From germline, CDR1 is LGHNA and CDR2 YSLEER. This clone was observed once. The antigen is unknown. This sequence originates from an adult in good health. This specimen was peripheral blood, taken on day 0 of MenACWY control vaccination. The chain employs TRBV4-3 and TRBJ2-2; no definite D call. Written as DNA, the CDR3 is TGCGCCAGCAGCCAAAGGCGAATCGGGCTAGAGAACACCGGGGAGCTGTTTTTT. It translates to CASSQRRIGLENTGELFF.